Reported below is one T cell receptor (beta chain). Clones were read by immunoSEQ multiplex PCR, and TCRdb kept only the in-frame ones, dropping some. The table has approximately 84,000 clones, roughly 86% seen once. Between the trimmed V and J ends, which lost 0 bases and 2 bases, there was a span of 8 bases. Germline values: CDR1 KGHSH, CDR2 LQKENI. The CDR3 is 14 residues long. This entry is derived from a study of control samples from healthy donors and cancer patients. The sample was blood. The sequence was obtained from a woman aged 55-69 years in good health. The rearrangement uses TRBV18 and TRBJ2-7, with D possibly matching TRBD2 (6 bases). In DNA, the CDR3 is TGTGCCAGCTCACCACCGGGACTTACCTACGAGCAGTACTTC. It specifies CASSPPGLTYEQYF.